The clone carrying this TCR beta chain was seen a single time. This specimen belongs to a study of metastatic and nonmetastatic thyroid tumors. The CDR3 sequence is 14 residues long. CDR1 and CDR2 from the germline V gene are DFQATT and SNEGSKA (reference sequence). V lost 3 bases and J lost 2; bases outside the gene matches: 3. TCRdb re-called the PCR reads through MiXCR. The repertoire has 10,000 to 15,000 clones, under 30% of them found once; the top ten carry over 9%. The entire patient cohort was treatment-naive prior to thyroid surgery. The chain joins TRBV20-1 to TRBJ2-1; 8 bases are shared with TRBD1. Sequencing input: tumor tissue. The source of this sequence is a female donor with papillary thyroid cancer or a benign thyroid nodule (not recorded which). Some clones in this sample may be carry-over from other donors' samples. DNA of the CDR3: TGCAGTGCTAGCCCCAGGGGGCCCTACAATGAGCAGTTCTTC. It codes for CSASPRGPYNEQFF.